The 27 T cell receptor beta chains given below trace back to one sample, sequenced in a study of vaccination effects on CD4 cells after COVID-19. For these TCRs, the target antigens are not known. Assay: immunoSEQ multiplex PCR; the TCRdb copy retains only in-frame clones and omits some. Of 15,000 or so clones listed, 76% are singletons. Viral peptide pools were used in the ViraFEST assay to expand antigen-specific CD4+ T cells, and sequencing came afterward. Between days 9 and 11 of culture, CD4+ T cells were separated out. This individual contracted SARS-CoV-2 between March and December 2020, as verified by PCR. Two doses of either BNT162b2 or mRNA-1273 were given to each participant. The sample here was CD4+ T cells from PBMCs cultured with HCoV-NL63 spike peptides, taken after COVID-19 vaccination. The receptors derive from a human donor who had a prior SARS-CoV-2 infection.

The rearrangement joins TRBV5-6 to TRBJ2-1, with D hard to call. V lost 0 bases to trimming and J lost 7 bases, with 14 bases between them. The CDR3 length is 15 residues. Germline CDR1 reads SGHDT; CDR2 reads YYEEEE. In DNA, the CDR3 is TGTGCCAGCAGCTTGGTGGGGATCCTAGATAATGAGCAGTTCTTC. Protein: CASSLVGILDNEQFF.

In DNA form, the CDR3 reads TGTGCCAGCAGTCGGAAGGCAGGCAGAGCTTTCTTT. Its protein is CASSRKAGRAFF. The V gene is TRBV14, the J gene TRBJ1-1, with D unclear. V was pared by 6 bases and J by 10 bases, with 15 bases between. Germline CDR1 and CDR2: SGHDN and FVKESK. The CDR3 totals 12 residues.

The J gene is TRBJ1-2, the V gene TRBV24-1; D might be TRBD1 (5 bases). Deletions cut 4 bases from V and 4 bases from J, with 12 bases between. This CDR3 comprises 14 residues. CDR1 KGHDR and CDR2 SFDVKD come from the germline V gene. CDR3 DNA sequence: TGTGCCACCAGTGACCCAGGGAGGGCCTATGGCTACACCTTC. Protein: CATSDPGRAYGYTF.

The chain joins TRBV2 to TRBJ2-2; TRBD2 matches 14 bases. V shed 7 bases and J 0 bases; nucleotides not matched to a gene: 4. Germline V CDR1 and CDR2: SNHLY, FYNNEI. The CDR3 consists of 17 residues. CDR3 residues: CASKKGLAGANTGELFF. As DNA, the CDR3 is TGTGCCAGCAAAAAGGGACTAGCGGGAGCGAACACCGGGGAGCTGTTTTTT. Full variable domain (rest looked up from reference TRBV2 and TRBJ2-2): EPEVTQTPSHQVTQMGQEVILRCVPISNHLYFYWYRQILGQKVEFLVSFYNNEISEKSEIFDDQFSVERPDGSNFTLKIRSTKLEDSAMYFCASKKGLAGANTGELFFGEGSRLTVL.

This chain links TRBV5-5 with TRBJ2-6; D may be TRBD1 (6 bases). The V end was cut by 0 bases, the J end by 4 bases, with 8 bases between. CDR1 and CDR2 from the germline V gene are SGHKS and YYEKEE (reference sequence). The CDR3 is 15 residues long. The CDR3, as DNA: TGTGCCAGCAGCTTGGGGGACACGGGGGCCAACGTCCTGACTTTC. It codes for CASSLGDTGANVLTF.

This clone appeared once. This chain links TRBV18 with TRBJ1-1, with D unclear. The CDR3 is 13 amino acids. V was clipped by 0 bases and J by 5 bases, with 7 bases between them. The germline CDR1 and CDR2 sequences are KGHSH and LQKENI. In DNA, the CDR3 is TGTGCCAGCTCACCACCGGTGATTACTGAAGCTTTCTTT. Translated, it gives CASSPPVITEAFF.

The chain joins TRBV19 to TRBJ2-5; 12 nucleotides agree with TRBD1. Germline CDR1 reads LNHDA; CDR2 reads SQIVND (reference sequence). The CDR3 extends over 18 amino acids. Trimming at V came to 4 bases and at J to 6 bases, leaving 15 bases not matched to a gene. The CDR3 region has the DNA TGTGCCAGTAGTAGGTCTTGGTCGGGACAGGGGGCGAGAAAGACCCAGTACTTC. It encodes CASSRSWSGQGARKTQYF.

The chain recombines TRBV29-1 with TRBJ2-7, with TRBD2 matching 12 bases. Germline CDR1 SQVTM, CDR2 ANQGSEA. Losses at the gene ends were 5 bases for V and 1 base for J; bases not matched to a gene: 3. The CDR3 is 14 residues long. The CDR3 spells CSVRGLAGSYEQYF. The CDR3 DNA reads TGCAGCGTTCGGGGACTAGCGGGTTCCTACGAGCAGTACTTC.

The chain joins TRBV5-8 to TRBJ2-3; D remains unclear. Per the germline V gene, CDR1 is SGHTS and CDR2 is YDEGEE. The CDR3 contains 13 residues. Trimming pared 2 bases from V and 0 bases from J, leaving 4 bases between. CDR3 DNA sequence: TGTGCCAGCAGCTTATCTAGCACAGATACGCAGTATTTT. Its translation: CASSLSSTDTQYF.

The rearrangement joins TRBV7-2 to TRBJ2-3, with TRBD2 identical over 11 bases. Germline-derived CDR1 and CDR2 are SGHTA and FQGNSA. V shed 0 bases, J shed 5 bases, and the junction held 13 bases outside the gene matches. The CDR3 has 19 amino acids. CDR3 DNA: TGTGCCAGCAGCTTAGCGCCCAGGGGTTGGCTAGCGGGAGGAGATACGCAGTATTTT. It specifies CASSLAPRGWLAGGDTQYF.

A single count supports this clone. This chain joins TRBV7-9 and TRBJ1-1; TRBD1 matches at 8 bases. In germline, CDR1 is SEHNR, CDR2 FQNEAQ (reference sequence). Germline trimming cut 3 bases from V and 10 bases from J; bases unmatched to any gene: 4. The CDR3 length is 12 residues. In DNA form, the CDR3 reads TGTGCCAGCAGCTTTAACGACAGGGGAGCTTTCTTT. It specifies CASSFNDRGAFF.

This chain uses TRBV5-1 with TRBJ2-7; 9 bases align to TRBD1. Germline V lookup: CDR1 SGHRS, CDR2 YFSETQ. The CDR3 is 13 amino acids. The V segment lost 6 bases and the J segment 5 bases; nucleotides outside the gene matches: 6. The CDR3 loop reads CASNIQGANEQYF. In DNA form, the CDR3 reads TGCGCCAGCAACATACAGGGGGCAAACGAGCAGTACTTC.

The V gene is TRBV3-1 (or the pseudogene TRBV3-2), the J gene TRBJ2-1; D may be TRBD2 (6 bases). The germline V gene encodes CDR1 LGHDT and CDR2 YNNKEL (reference sequence). The CDR3 totals 17 residues. V shed 1 base and J shed 2 bases, with 15 bases lying between them. The DNA of the CDR3 is TGTGCCAGCAGCCAAGCATTCGGACTACCGCCCTACAATGAGCAGTTCTTC. Translating gives CASSQAFGLPPYNEQFF.

This sequence joins TRBV6-5 and TRBJ2-3; D perhaps matches TRBD2 (5 bases). Germline lookup yields CDR1 MNHEY and CDR2 SVGAGI. V lost 0 bases and J 6 bases, leaving 13 bases between the germline ends. The CDR3 is 15 residues long. As DNA, the CDR3 is TGTGCCAGCAGTTACTCACGTGACGGGGTGGATACGCAGTATTTT. It translates to CASSYSRDGVDTQYF.

This clone was observed a few times. The CDR3 region is CASSGLRSGQGQGYTF. The DNA of the CDR3 is TGTGCCAGCAGCGGATTGAGATCGGGACAGGGTCAAGGCTACACCTTC. This sequence joins TRBV11-2 and TRBJ1-2; 9 bases are shared with TRBD1. The germline CDR1 and CDR2 sequences are SGHAT and FQNNGV. The trim removed 5 bases at V and 8 bases at J, leaving 15 bases unmatched. The CDR3 extends over 16 amino acids.

The V gene is TRBV11-2, the J gene TRBJ2-1, with D unclear. This CDR3 is 14 amino acids long. Germline V gives CDR1 SGHAT, CDR2 FQNNGV. Trimming cost V 3 bases and J 2 bases, with 8 bases left between them. CDR3 amino acids: CASSLGSTYNEQFF. The CDR3 nucleotides are TGTGCCAGCAGCTTGGGCAGTACCTACAATGAGCAGTTCTTC.

This chain joins TRBV7-2 and TRBJ2-7; no reliable D call. The CDR3 spans 13 residues. Trimming left V 5 bases short and J 3 bases short, with 11 bases between. Germline V gene data show CDR1 as SGHTA and CDR2 as FQGNSA. The CDR3 DNA is TGTGCCAGCAGCCCGACGCTATTCTACGAGCAGTACTTC. Translation gives CASSPTLFYEQYF.

The genes are TRBV10-3 and TRBJ1-1; no clear D gene. This CDR3 is built from 16 residues. CDR1 ENHRY and CDR2 SYGVKD come from the germline V gene. V was trimmed by 2 bases and J by 4 bases, leaving 17 bases between them. The CDR3 spells CAISELEPGRSTEAFF. For the CDR3, the DNA is TGTGCCATCAGTGAGCTCGAACCGGGTCGGAGCACTGAAGCTTTCTTT.

The gene calls are TRBV4-2 and TRBJ2-1; D gene uncertain. The V and J ends lost 4 bases and 0 bases respectively, with 13 bases between them. CDR1 LGHNA and CDR2 YNFKEQ come from the germline V gene. This CDR3 contains 16 residues. CDR3: CASSLAKTRSYNEQFF. The CDR3 nucleotides read TGTGCCAGCAGCCTAGCAAAGACCCGCTCCTACAATGAGCAGTTCTTC.

The chain has TRBV9 and TRBJ2-7; 14 bases are a match to TRBD2. Looked up from germline, CDR1 is SGDLS and CDR2 is YYNGEE. The CDR3 extends over 17 amino acids. The trim removed 7 bases at V and 2 bases at J, leaving 11 bases unmatched. The CDR3 is CASSKGLAGVRAYEQYF. In DNA, the CDR3 is TGTGCCAGCTCAAAGGGACTAGCGGGAGTGAGGGCCTACGAGCAGTACTTC.

CDR3 DNA sequence: TGCACCAGCAGCCACCGACGCAAAACGAACACCGGGGAGCTGTTTTTT. It specifies CTSSHRRKTNTGELFF. V and J are TRBV1 and TRBJ2-2. TRBV1 is marked as a pseudogene. The CDR3 runs to 16 residues.

Points on this clone: At one end, the junction sequence differs from germline, possibly due to a read error. The gene calls are TRBV15 and TRBJ2-7; perhaps D is TRBD1 or TRBD2 (5 bases each). The CDR3 is made up of 15 amino acids. Germline loops: CDR1 LNHNV, CDR2 YYDKDF (reference sequence). The CDR3 here is CATSRGGTTSHEQYF. Here the CDR3 DNA reads TGTGCCACCAGCAGAGGAGGGACCACCTCCCACGAGCAGTACTTC.

This clone occurred a few times. The V and J genes are TRBV4-1 and TRBJ2-7; tentatively, D is TRBD2 (6 bases). Between the trimmed V and J ends, which lost 0 bases and 7 bases, there was a span of 16 bases. This CDR3 contains 15 residues. Germline loops: CDR1 MGHRA, CDR2 YSYEKL. The CDR3 spells CASSQDWQEGREQYF. In nucleotides, the CDR3 is TGCGCCAGCAGCCAAGATTGGCAGGAGGGGAGAGAGCAGTACTTC.

This sequence joins TRBV7-2 and TRBJ1-2; D might be TRBD1 (5 bases). CDR3 length: 15 residues. The germline gives CDR1 SGHTA, CDR2 FQGNSA. Trimming left V 0 bases short and J 4 bases short, with 12 bases between. The CDR3 loop reads CASSLASGTSYGYTF. CDR3 in DNA: TGTGCCAGCAGCTTAGCCTCCGGGACCTCCTATGGCTACACCTTC.

A few counts support this clone. V is TRBV7-2 and J is TRBJ2-1, with 7 bases lining up with TRBD2. The V gene end was trimmed by 3 bases and the J gene end by 12 bases; junction bases not matched to a gene: 11. The CDR3 extends over 14 amino acids. The germline V gene has CDR1 SGHTA and CDR2 FQGNSA. CDR3 in amino acids: CASSFIGGGTVQFF. Here the CDR3 DNA reads TGTGCCAGCAGCTTCATCGGCGGGGGTACGGTGCAGTTCTTC.

The CDR3, as DNA: TGTGCCAGCAGCTTTGCAAGGACAGGGGCGATCACCGGGGAGCTGTTTTTT. Protein sequence: CASSFARTGAITGELFF. The chain carries TRBV7-8 and TRBJ2-2; 9 positions match TRBD1. This CDR3 is 17 amino acids long. V lost 3 bases, J lost 4 bases, and 9 bases stayed unmatched. CDR1 and CDR2 (germline): SGHVS, FQNEAQ.

This clone is labeled as large. This rearrangement joins TRBV7-2 to TRBJ2-2; the D call may be TRBD1 or TRBD2 (5 bases each). Germline CDR1 is SGHTA and CDR2 is FQGNSA. V lost 7 bases and J lost 7, with 19 bases in between. The CDR3 sequence is 15 residues long. The CDR3 DNA is TGTGCCAGCAACCTAGTTGAGGGGTTGCGCGGGGAGCTGTTTTTT. It specifies CASNLVEGLRGELFF.